These T cell receptor beta chains were read from a single sample in a study of cytomegalovirus exposure and HLA in healthy donors. TCRdb keeps only in-frame clones here, not all; method: immunoSEQ multiplex PCR. The profile shows 180,000 or so clones, approximately 85% of them singletons. Input material: PBMCs. Source of these receptors: a man younger than 35 in good health and CMV-seropositive. The CDR3 runs from the conserved cysteine through the conserved F or W. D genes are given only for firm matches. Clone size, where shown, is once, few, many, or a class for clones that have expanded.

TRBJ2-3,TRBV9,TRBD2,once,CASSSWEGNTDTQYF,TGTGCCAGCAGCTCCTGGGAGGGGAACACAGATACGCAGTATTTT
TRBJ2-5,TRBV15,TRBD2,-,CATSSGLAGGEETQYF,TGTGCCACCAGCAGCGGACTAGCGGGGGGGGAAGAGACCCAGTACTTC
TRBJ2-7,TRBV7-8,TRBD1,-,CASSPGTGRAEQYF,TGTGCCAGCAGCCCGGGGACAGGGAGGGCCGAGCAGTACTTC
TRBJ2-1,TRBV5-5,-,-,CASRSLYNEQFF,TGTGCCAGTCGATCCCTATACAATGAGCAGTTCTTC
TRBJ2-1,TRBV9,TRBD2,-,CASSVGGGYHEQFF,TGTGCCAGCAGCGTAGGGGGGGGATACCATGAGCAGTTCTTC
TRBJ2-3,TRBV27,TRBD2,-,CASSPRTSGADTQYF,TGTGCCAGCAGTCCGCGGACTAGCGGGGCAGATACGCAGTATTTT
TRBJ2-5,TRBV2,TRBD1,-,CASRRGTAIETQYF,TGTGCCAGCAGGAGAGGGACAGCGATTGAGACCCAGTACTTC
TRBJ1-5,TRBV9,-,-,CASSPWTDISNQPQHF,TGTGCCAGCAGCCCCTGGACAGACATTAGCAATCAGCCCCAGCATTTT
TRBJ1-2,TRBV2,TRBD1,-,CASSLRTGAIYGYTF,TGTGCCAGCAGTTTGCGGACAGGGGCGATCTATGGCTACACCTTC
TRBJ1-5,TRBV5-1,-,once,CASSLRQGRGQPQHF,TGTGCCAGCAGCTTGCGGCAGGGCAGGGGTCAGCCCCAGCATTTT
TRBJ2-7,TRBV19,-,-,CASSIDWISYEQYF,TGTGCCAGTAGTATCGACTGGATCTCCTACGAGCAGTACTTC
TRBJ1-5,TRBV6-6,-,-,CASSYSGRVSNQPQHF,TGTGCCAGCAGTTACTCGGGCAGAGTTAGCAATCAGCCCCAGCATTTT
TRBJ1-5,TRBV12-5,TRBD1,few,CASGRTGPDQPQHF,TGTGCTAGTGGCCGGACAGGGCCGGATCAGCCCCAGCATTTT
TRBJ1-1,TRBV7-9,-,few,CASSAPEGLNTEAFF,TGTGCCAGCAGCGCCCCGGAGGGCCTGAACACTGAAGCTTTCTTT
TRBJ2-2,TRBV19,TRBD1,-,CASSNGQGDTGELFF,TGTGCCAGTAGTAATGGACAGGGTGACACCGGGGAGCTGTTTTTT
TRBJ2-5,TRBV4-3,TRBD1,-,CASSQGTGIGETQYF,TGCGCCAGCAGCCAAGGGACAGGGATAGGAGAGACCCAGTACTTC
TRBJ2-7,TRBV5-4,-,-,CASSLAPGSYEQYF,TGTGCCAGCAGCCTGGCCCCAGGGTCATACGAGCAGTACTTC
TRBJ1-6,TRBV2,-,once,CASEQGQILYNSPLHF,TGTGCCAGCGAGCAGGGTCAGATCCTTTATAATTCACCCCTCCACTTT